The subject of this entry is one T cell receptor (beta chain). The antigen remains undetermined. One entry per CDR3 protein results from TCRdb running MiXCR on the RT-PCR reads. The profile shows 450,000 to 700,000 distinct CDR3 sequences, around 15% of them singletons. This entry is derived from a study of response to subunit inactivated influenza vaccine. General study results and limits: The study's authors posited that every seasonal influenza vaccination enlists few new T cells.

The CDR3 totals 14 residues. Trimming removed 2 bases from V and 4 bases from J, with 11 bases in between. Germline V lookup: CDR1 MNHEY, CDR2 SVGAGI. This receptor was taken from a man in his fifties who received an inactivated influenza vaccine. The sample was PBMCs from blood, taken 11 to 12 days after vaccination. The rearrangement links TRBV6-5 to TRBJ1-1; D is perhaps TRBD1 (6 bases). This CDR3 reads CASSYGGAITEAFF. The CDR3, as DNA: TGTGCCAGCAGTTACGGGGGGGCTATCACTGAAGCTTTCTTT.